The source of this TCR beta chain is a study of early stage breast cancer tumors. Blood replicates held 0.5 ug DNA, tumor or normal breast about 1.5 ug, two each. Sequencing was performed with immunoSEQ multiplex PCR; in TCRdb, only in-frame clones are kept and a portion is missing. The table shows almost 55,000 clones, with around nine tenths occurring only once. Of note for this clone: Its antigen is still unknown.

Study-wide points: Enriched TCRB sequences shared across patients were mostly commonly generated sequences. Tumor and normal breast were distinguished via blood comparison in most of the 16 patients. Compared with adjacent normal breast tissue, tumors showed roughly 2.5-fold greater T cell density and higher clonality.

Sequencing was carried out using blood. The source is a person in their 70s with breast cancer.

The CDR3 is CASSRTLNTEAFF. In DNA, the CDR3 is TGTGCCAGCAGCCGGACATTAAACACTGAAGCTTTCTTT. This rearrangement joins TRBV7-8 to TRBJ1-1, with D possibly matching TRBD1 (5 bases). Per the germline V gene, CDR1 is SGHVS and CDR2 is FQNEAQ. This CDR3 region has 13 residues. Trimming took 5 bases from V and 2 from J, leaving 9 bases between them.